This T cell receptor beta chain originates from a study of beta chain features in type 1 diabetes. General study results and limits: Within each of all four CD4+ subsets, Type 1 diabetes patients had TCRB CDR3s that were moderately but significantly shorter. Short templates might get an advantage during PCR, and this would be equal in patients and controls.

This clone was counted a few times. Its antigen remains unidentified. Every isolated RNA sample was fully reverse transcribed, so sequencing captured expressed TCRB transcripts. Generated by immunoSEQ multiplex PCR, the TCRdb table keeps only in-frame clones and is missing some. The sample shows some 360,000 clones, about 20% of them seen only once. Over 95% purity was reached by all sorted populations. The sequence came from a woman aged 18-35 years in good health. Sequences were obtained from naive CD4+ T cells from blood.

The CDR3 here is CIRGPNQPQHF. The CDR3 region has the DNA TGCATCAGGGGACCTAATCAGCCCCAGCATTTT. The J gene is TRBJ1-5, the V gene TRBV23-1; D is possibly TRBD1 (6 bases). TRBV23-1 is designated an ORF whose function remains uncertain. The CDR3 covers 11 residues.